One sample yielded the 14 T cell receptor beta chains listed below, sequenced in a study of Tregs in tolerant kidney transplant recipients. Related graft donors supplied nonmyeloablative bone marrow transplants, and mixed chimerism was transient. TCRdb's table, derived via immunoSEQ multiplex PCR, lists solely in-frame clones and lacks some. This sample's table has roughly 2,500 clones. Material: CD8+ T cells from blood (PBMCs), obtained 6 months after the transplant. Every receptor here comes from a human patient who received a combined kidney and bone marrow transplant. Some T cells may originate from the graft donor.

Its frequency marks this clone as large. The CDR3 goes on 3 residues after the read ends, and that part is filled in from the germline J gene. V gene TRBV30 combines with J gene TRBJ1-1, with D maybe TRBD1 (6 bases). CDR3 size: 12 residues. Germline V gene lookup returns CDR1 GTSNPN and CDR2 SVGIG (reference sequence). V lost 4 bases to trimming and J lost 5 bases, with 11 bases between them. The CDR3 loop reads CAWNGGTTEAFF. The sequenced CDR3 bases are TGTGCCTGGAATGGCGGGACAACTGAA.

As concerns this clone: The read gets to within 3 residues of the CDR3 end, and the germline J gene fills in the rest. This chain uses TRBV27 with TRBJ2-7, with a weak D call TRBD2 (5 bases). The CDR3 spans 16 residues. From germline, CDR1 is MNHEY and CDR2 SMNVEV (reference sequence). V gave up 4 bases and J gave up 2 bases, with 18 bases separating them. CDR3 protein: CASSSGGNPYAYEQYF. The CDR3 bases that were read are TGTGCCAGCAGTTCAGGAGGCAACCCATACGCCTACGAG.

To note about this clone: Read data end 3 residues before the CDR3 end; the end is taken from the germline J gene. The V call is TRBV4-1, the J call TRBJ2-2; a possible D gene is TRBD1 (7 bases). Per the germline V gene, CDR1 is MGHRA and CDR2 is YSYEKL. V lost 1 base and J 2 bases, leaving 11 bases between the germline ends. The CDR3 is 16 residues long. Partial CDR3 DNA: TGCGCCAGCAGCCAAGGACAGGGACTTAACACCGGGGAG. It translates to CASSQGQGLNTGE. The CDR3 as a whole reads CASSQGQGLNTGELFF.

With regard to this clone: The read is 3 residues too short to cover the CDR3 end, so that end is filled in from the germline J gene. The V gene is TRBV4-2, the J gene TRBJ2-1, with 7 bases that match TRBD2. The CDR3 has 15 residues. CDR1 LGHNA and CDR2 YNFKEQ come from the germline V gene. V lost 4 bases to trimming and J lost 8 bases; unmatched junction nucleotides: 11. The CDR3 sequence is CASSPDAGAAYEQFF. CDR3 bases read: TGTGCCAGCAGCCCTGACGCGGGAGCAGCGTATGAG.

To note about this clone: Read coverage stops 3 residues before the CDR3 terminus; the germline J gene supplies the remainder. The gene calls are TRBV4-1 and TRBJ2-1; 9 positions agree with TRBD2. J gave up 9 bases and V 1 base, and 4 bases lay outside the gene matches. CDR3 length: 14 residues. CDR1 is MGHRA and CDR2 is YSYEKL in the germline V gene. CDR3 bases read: TGCGCCAGCAGCCAAGTCCCTAGCGGGATTGAG. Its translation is CASSQVPSGIE. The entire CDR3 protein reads CASSQVPSGIEQFF.

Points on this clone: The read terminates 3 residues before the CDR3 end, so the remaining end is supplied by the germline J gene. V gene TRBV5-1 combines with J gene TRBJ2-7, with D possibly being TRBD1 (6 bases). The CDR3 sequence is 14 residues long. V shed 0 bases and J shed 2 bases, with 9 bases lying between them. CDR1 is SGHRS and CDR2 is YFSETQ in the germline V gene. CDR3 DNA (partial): TGCGCCAGCAGCTTGGCAGGGGACACCTACGAG. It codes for CASSLAGDTYE. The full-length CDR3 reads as CASSLAGDTYEQYF.

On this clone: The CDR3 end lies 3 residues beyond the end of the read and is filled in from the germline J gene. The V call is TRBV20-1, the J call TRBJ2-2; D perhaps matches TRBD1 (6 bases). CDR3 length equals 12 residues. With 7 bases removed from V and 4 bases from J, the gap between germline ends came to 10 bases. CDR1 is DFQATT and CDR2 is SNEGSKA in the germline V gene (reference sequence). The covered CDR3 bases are TGCAGTGGGGACAAAATCACCGGGGAG. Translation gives CSGDKITGE. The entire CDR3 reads CSGDKITGELFF.

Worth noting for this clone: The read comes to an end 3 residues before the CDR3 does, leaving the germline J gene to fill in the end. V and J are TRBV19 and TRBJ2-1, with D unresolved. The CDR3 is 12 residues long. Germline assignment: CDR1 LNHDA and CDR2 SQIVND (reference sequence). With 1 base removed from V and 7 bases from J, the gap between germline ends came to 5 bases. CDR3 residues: CASSIVRNEQFF. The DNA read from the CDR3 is TGTGCCAGTAGTATAGTCAGGAATGAG.

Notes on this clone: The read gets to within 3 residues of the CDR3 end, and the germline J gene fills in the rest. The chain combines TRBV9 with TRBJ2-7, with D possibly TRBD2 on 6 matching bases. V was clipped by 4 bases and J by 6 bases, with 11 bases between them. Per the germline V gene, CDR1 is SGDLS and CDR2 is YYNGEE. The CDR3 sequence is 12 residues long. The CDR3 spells CASSPGTLEQYF. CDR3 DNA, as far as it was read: TGTGCCAGCAGCCCAGGGACTCTCGAG.

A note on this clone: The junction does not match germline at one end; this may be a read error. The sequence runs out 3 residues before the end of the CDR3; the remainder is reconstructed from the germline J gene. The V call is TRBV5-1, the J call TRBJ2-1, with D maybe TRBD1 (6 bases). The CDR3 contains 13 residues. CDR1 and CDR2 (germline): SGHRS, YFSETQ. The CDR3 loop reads CASTLGHRNEQFF. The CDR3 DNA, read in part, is TGCGCCAGCACCTTGGGACACCGCAATGAG.

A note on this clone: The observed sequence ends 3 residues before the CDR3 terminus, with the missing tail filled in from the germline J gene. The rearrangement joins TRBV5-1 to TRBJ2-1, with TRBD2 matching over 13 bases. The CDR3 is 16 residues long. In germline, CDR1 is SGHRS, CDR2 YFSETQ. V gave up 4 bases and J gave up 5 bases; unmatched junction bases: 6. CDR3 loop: CASSTTSGRTDNEQFF. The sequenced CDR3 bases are TGCGCCAGCAGCACGACTAGCGGGAGGACCGACAATGAG.

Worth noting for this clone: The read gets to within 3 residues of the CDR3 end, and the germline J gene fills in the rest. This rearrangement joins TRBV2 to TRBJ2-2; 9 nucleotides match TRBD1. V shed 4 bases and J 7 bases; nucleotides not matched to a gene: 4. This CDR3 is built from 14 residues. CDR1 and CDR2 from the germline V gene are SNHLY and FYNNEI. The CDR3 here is CASSGGQGGGELFF. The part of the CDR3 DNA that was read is TGTGCCAGCAGTGGGGGACAGGGCGGCGGGGAG.

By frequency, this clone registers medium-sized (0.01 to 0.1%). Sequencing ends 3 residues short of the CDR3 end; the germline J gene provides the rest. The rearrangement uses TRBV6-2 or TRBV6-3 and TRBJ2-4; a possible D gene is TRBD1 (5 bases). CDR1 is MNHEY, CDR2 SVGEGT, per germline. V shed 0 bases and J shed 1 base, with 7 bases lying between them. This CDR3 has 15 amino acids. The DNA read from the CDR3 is TGTGCCAGCAGTTACTCGACAGACGCCAAAAACATT. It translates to CASSYSTDAKNI. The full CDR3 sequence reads CASSYSTDAKNIQYF.

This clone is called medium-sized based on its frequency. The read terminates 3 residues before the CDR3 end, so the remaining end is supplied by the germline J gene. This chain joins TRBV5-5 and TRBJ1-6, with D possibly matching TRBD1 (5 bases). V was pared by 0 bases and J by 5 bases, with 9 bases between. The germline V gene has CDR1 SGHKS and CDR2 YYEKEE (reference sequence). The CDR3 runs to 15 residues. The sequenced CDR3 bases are TGTGCCAGCAGCTTGGATGGGGCGAATAATTCACCC. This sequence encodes CASSLDGANNSP. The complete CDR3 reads CASSLDGANNSPLHF.